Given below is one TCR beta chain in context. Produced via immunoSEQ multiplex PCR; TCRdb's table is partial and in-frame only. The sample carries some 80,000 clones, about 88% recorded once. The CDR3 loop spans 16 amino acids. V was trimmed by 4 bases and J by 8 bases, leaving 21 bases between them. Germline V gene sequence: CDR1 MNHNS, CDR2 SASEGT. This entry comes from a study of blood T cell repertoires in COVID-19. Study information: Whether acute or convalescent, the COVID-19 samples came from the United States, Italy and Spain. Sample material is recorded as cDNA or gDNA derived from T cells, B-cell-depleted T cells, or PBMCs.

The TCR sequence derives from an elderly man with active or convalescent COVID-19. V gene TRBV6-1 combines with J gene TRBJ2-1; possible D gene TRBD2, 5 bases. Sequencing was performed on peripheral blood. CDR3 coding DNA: TGTGCCAGCAGTGTGGTTGGCGGGCTGGGCGAGGATGAGCAGTTCTTC. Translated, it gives CASSVVGGLGEDEQFF.